Shown below are 2 T cell receptor beta chains from a single sample sequenced in a study of CD8 T cells in Susac syndrome. Reverse transcription of about 0.45 to 1 ug RNA was performed with random hexamers. TCRdb reanalysed the immunoSEQ multiplex PCR reads using MiXCR and keeps one entry per CDR3 protein. The sample shows approximately 180,000 distinct CDR3 sequences, 90% to 95% of them seen only once. Sequencing input: CD4+ T cells from PBMCs. The receptors here all came from a human donor with Susac syndrome.

The rearrangement uses TRBV20-1 and TRBJ2-1, with 12 bases lining up with TRBD2. CDR1 is DFQATT and CDR2 is SNEGSKA in the germline V gene (reference sequence). J was trimmed by 4 bases and V by 5 bases; bases with no gene match: 6. The CDR3 runs 15 residues. The CDR3, as DNA: TGCAGTGCTTACGGCACTAGCGGGGGGTACAATGAGCAGTTCTTC. It encodes CSAYGTSGGYNEQFF.

This clonotype showed up just a few times. V gene TRBV27 combines with J gene TRBJ1-5; 8 bases line up with TRBD1. This CDR3 has 14 amino acids. Germline loops: CDR1 MNHEY, CDR2 SMNVEV (reference sequence). V dropped 4 bases and J dropped 7; count of bases not matched to a gene: 6. The chain's CDR3 is CASSSQGVNQPQHF. DNA for the CDR3: TGTGCCAGCAGTTCACAGGGGGTCAACCAGCCCCAGCATTTT.